Shown below are 30 T cell receptor beta chains from a single sample sequenced in a study of regulatory T cells in long-lasting Graves disease. Regarding time point: persistent/refractory GD, antithyroid drugs over 5 years with positive TRAb. From PBMCs, RNA was extracted and then used to make the TCR library. In building TCR beta libraries, iRepertoire HTBI primers were used together with Arm-PCR of CDR3 regions. TCRdb passed the multiplex PCR reads through MiXCR, listing each CDR3 protein once. The table has some 470,000 distinct CDR3 sequences, approximately 21% seen once. The input for sequencing was peripheral blood mononuclear cells (PBMCs), taken when the disease was refractory, from a patient treated with antithyroid drugs. The receptors originated from a female donor with Graves disease.

This clonotype was detected many times. The gene calls are TRBV28 and TRBJ1-2; possibly TRBD1 for D (6 bases). Germline CDR1 MDHEN, CDR2 SYDVKM. The V gene lost 4 bases and the J gene lost 7 bases, with 19 bases spanning the gap. CDR3 length: 15 amino acids. DNA of the CDR3: TGTGCCAGCAGTTCTACAGGGAGTATTGTTGGTGGCTACACCTTC. It yields the protein CASSSTGSIVGGYTF.

This clonotype has just a few counts. This chain links TRBV25-1 with TRBJ2-5; the D call may be TRBD1 or TRBD2 (5 bases each). Between the trimmed V and J ends, which lost 10 bases and 5 bases, there was a span of 20 bases. In germline, CDR1 is MGHDK, CDR2 SYGVNS. The CDR3 has 14 amino acids. The CDR3 bases are TGTGCCACCCAGAGGCCGGGGACGGAGGAGACCCAGTACTTC. Its translation is CATQRPGTEETQYF.

This clonotype was detected ten times or more. This sequence joins TRBV28 and TRBJ2-4, with D tentatively TRBD1 or TRBD2 (6 bases each). V was cut by 6 bases and J by 8 bases, with 23 bases left in between. The CDR3 length is 16 residues. The germline V gene encodes CDR1 MDHEN and CDR2 SYDVKM. The CDR3: CASSPVGGRDGDIQYF. For the CDR3, the DNA is TGTGCCAGCAGCCCGGTTGGGGGGCGGGATGGAGACATTCAGTACTTC.

The rearrangement links TRBV7-6 to TRBJ2-2, with 9 bases aligning to TRBD1. The trim removed 3 bases at V and 7 bases at J, leaving 9 bases unmatched. CDR3 size: 16 residues. The V gene's germline CDR1 is SGHVS and CDR2 FNYEAQ. The CDR3 DNA reads TGTGCCAGCAGCTTCGGGACAGGGAGGGGCAACGGGGAGCTGTTTTTT. Translating it yields CASSFGTGRGNGELFF.

As to this clonotype: A much larger clone is a single base away; this may be a read error. The rearrangement joins TRBV12-3 or TRBV12-4 to TRBJ2-7; D ambiguous. The V end was cut by 6 bases, the J end by 1 base, with 10 bases between. The CDR3 totals 13 residues. CDR3 sequence: CASSPQNSYEQYF. The CDR3 DNA follows: TGTGCCAGCAGCCCGCAGAATTCCTACGAGCAGTACTTC.

The V call is TRBV19, the J call TRBJ2-5; 9 bases fit TRBD1. Trimming cost V 5 bases and J 5 bases; bases outside gene matches: 9. From germline, CDR1 is LNHDA and CDR2 SQIVND (reference sequence). The CDR3 extends over 15 amino acids. The CDR3 sequence is CASSPRTGEGETQYF. The CDR3 nucleotides read TGTGCCAGTAGTCCCCGGACAGGGGAGGGTGAGACCCAGTACTTC. The entire variable domain, with the rest obtained from reference TRBV19 and TRBJ2-5, is as follows: DGGITQSPKYLFRKEGQNVTLSCEQNLNHDAMYWYRQDPGQGLRLIYYSQIVNDFQKGDIAEGYSVSREKKESFPLTVTSAQKNPTAFYLCASSPRTGEGETQYFGPGTRLLVL.

This clonotype showed up many times. J is TRBJ2-7 and V is TRBV28, with 7 bases lining up with TRBD2. This CDR3 spans 16 amino acids. The germline V gene has CDR1 MDHEN and CDR2 SYDVKM. V dropped 4 bases and J dropped 2; count of bases not matched to a gene: 11. The CDR3 is CASSSYGRGGTYEQYF. CDR3 nucleotides: TGTGCCAGCAGTTCATACGGACGGGGAGGGACCTACGAGCAGTACTTC.

Only a few counts were recorded for this clonotype. This chain joins TRBV5-1 and TRBJ1-1; 9 bases fit TRBD1. V shed 4 bases, J shed 3 bases, and the junction held 4 bases outside the gene matches. This CDR3 comprises 14 residues. The germline CDR1 and CDR2 sequences are SGHRS and YFSETQ. As DNA, the CDR3 is TGCGCCAGCAGCCCCGGGACAGGGCACACTGAAGCTTTCTTT. Translated, it gives CASSPGTGHTEAFF.

This clonotype was found many times. The rearrangement links TRBV28 to TRBJ1-1; D remains ambiguous. Trimming removed 3 bases at V and 0 bases at J, with 14 bases between. This CDR3 has 16 amino acids. Looked up from germline, CDR1 is MDHEN and CDR2 is SYDVKM. CDR3 amino acids: CASSFPSNTLNTEAFF. CDR3 bases: TGTGCCAGCAGTTTCCCCTCTAATACCCTGAACACTGAAGCTTTCTTT. Based on the CDR3 plus reference TRBV28 and TRBJ1-1, the full variable domain is DVKVTQSSRYLVKRTGEKVFLECVQDMDHENMFWYRQDPGLGLRLIYFSYDVKMKEKGDIPEGYSVSREKKERFSLILESASTNQTSMYLCASSFPSNTLNTEAFFGQGTRLTVV.

This clonotype has just a few counts. The V call is TRBV10-3, the J call TRBJ1-6, with 7 bases that match TRBD1. J gave up 8 bases and V 3 bases, and 10 bases lay outside the gene matches. The CDR3 is made up of 16 amino acids. Germline V lookup: CDR1 ENHRY, CDR2 SYGVKD. This CDR3 is CAISDILQGWDSPLHF. The CDR3, as DNA: TGTGCCATCAGTGATATACTACAGGGGTGGGATTCACCCCTCCACTTT.

The V gene is TRBV7-9, the J gene TRBJ1-5, with 8 bases that match TRBD1. Looked up from germline, CDR1 is SEHNR and CDR2 is FQNEAQ (reference sequence). V gave up 4 bases and J gave up 11 bases; unmatched junction bases: 10. The CDR3 length is 14 residues. This CDR3 is CASSSLPGQESQHF. In nucleotides, the CDR3 is TGTGCCAGCAGCTCACTACCGGGACAGGAGTCCCAGCATTTT.

The gene calls are TRBV28 and TRBJ2-3; TRBD2 agrees at 9 bases. The trim removed 3 bases at V and 4 bases at J, leaving 8 bases unmatched. The CDR3 loop spans 16 amino acids. Germline V gene lookup returns CDR1 MDHEN and CDR2 SYDVKM. The CDR3 coding sequence is TGTGCCAGCAGTTTTGGACTAGCGACGGTGGCAGATACGCAGTATTTT. Translating it yields CASSFGLATVADTQYF.

The rearrangement links TRBV3-1 to TRBJ1-2, with 8 bases identical to TRBD1. There are 16 residues in the CDR3. The J segment lost 5 bases and the V segment lost 4 bases, leaving 12 bases of the junction unmatched. Germline-derived CDR1 and CDR2 are LGHDT and YNNKEL (reference sequence). CDR3 in amino acids: CASSLLSGTGLYGYTF. The CDR3 bases are TGTGCCAGCAGCCTTCTGTCAGGGACAGGACTTTATGGCTACACCTTC.

The chain is built from TRBV5-6 and TRBJ2-2; D assignment may be TRBD1 or TRBD2 (5 bases each). Germline lookup yields CDR1 SGHDT and CDR2 YYEEEE. CDR3 length equals 19 residues. Trimming stripped 6 bases from V and 6 bases from J, with 30 bases between. The chain's CDR3 is CASTSLGVVLGQSAGELFF. Here the CDR3 DNA reads TGTGCCAGCACCTCACTAGGGGTAGTCTTGGGCCAGTCCGCCGGGGAGCTGTTTTTT.

This clonotype was seen repeatedly, ten times or more. The chain is built from TRBV6-2 or TRBV6-3 and TRBJ2-7, with unresolved D. The CDR3 runs to 14 residues. The V gene lost 5 bases and the J gene lost 3 bases, with 14 bases spanning the gap. Germline V gene sequence: CDR1 MNHEY, CDR2 SVGEGT. The CDR3 sequence is CASSENPGGYEQYF. The CDR3, as DNA: TGTGCCAGCAGTGAAAACCCAGGCGGCTACGAGCAGTACTTC.

The table lists this clonotype with many counts. CDR3 sequence reads: CASSLTSGGTQYF. CDR3 bases: TGTGCCAGCAGCTTAACTAGCGGGGGGACCCAGTACTTC. The V call is TRBV7-3, the J call TRBJ2-5, with 9 bases fitting TRBD2. CDR1 and CDR2 from the germline V gene are SGHTA and FQGTGA. The V segment lost 0 bases and the J segment 7 bases; nucleotides outside the gene matches: 0. The CDR3 spans 13 residues. The whole variable domain, filled in from reference TRBV7-3 and TRBJ2-5, reads GAGVSQTPSNKVTEKGKYVELRCDPISGHTALYWYRQSLGQGPEFLIYFQGTGAADDSGLPNDRFFAVRPEGSVSTLKIQRTERGDSAVYLCASSLTSGGTQYFGPGTRLLVL.

This rearrangement joins TRBV20-1 to TRBJ2-5; D is uncertain. With 6 bases removed from V and 5 bases from J, the gap between germline ends came to 25 bases. The CDR3 spans 16 residues. Germline V CDR1 and CDR2: DFQATT, SNEGSKA (reference sequence). Here the CDR3 reads CSASPYGTLSRETQYF. CDR3 coding DNA: TGCAGTGCGAGTCCCTATGGTACATTGTCGCGGGAGACCCAGTACTTC.

This clonotype showed up many times. The chain carries TRBV12-3 or TRBV12-4 and TRBJ2-5; a weak D match, TRBD1 (6 bases). CDR3 length: 13 amino acids. Trimming removed 5 bases at V and 2 bases at J, with 9 bases between. For the CDR3, the DNA is TGTGCCAGCAGTCGGACAGTTCAAGAGACCCAGTACTTC. Translation gives CASSRTVQETQYF.

The chain links TRBV7-9 to TRBJ2-5, with 9 bases identical to TRBD2. The V and J ends lost 7 bases and 5 bases, in that order; junction bases with no gene match: 8. CDR1 and CDR2 from the germline V gene are SEHNR and FQNEAQ (reference sequence). The CDR3 is made up of 14 amino acids. CDR3 residues: CASTRREGRETQYF. CDR3 nucleotide sequence: TGTGCCAGCACCCGGCGGGAGGGCCGTGAGACCCAGTACTTC.

The DNA of the CDR3 is TGTGCCAGCAGCTCGCATTTGCTATCGCTTAATTCACCCCTCCACTTT. Translated, it gives CASSSHLLSLNSPLHF. The chain joins TRBV7-2 to TRBJ1-6; D is undetermined. Germline values: CDR1 SGHTA, CDR2 FQGNSA. The CDR3 is 16 residues long. V lost 4 bases to trimming and J lost 6 bases, with 16 bases between them.

This clonotype was seen a handful of times. V and J are TRBV20-1 and TRBJ1-1, with 10 positions matching TRBD1. Germline CDR1 DFQATT, CDR2 SNEGSKA (reference sequence). This CDR3 has 16 amino acids. J gave up 1 base and V 2 bases, and 7 bases lay outside the gene matches. In DNA, the CDR3 is TGCAGTGCTAGACCATCGAGACAGGGGGCGAACACTGAAGCTTTCTTT. Its translation: CSARPSRQGANTEAFF.

This clonotype was seen only a few times. The CDR3 sequence: CASSLEGASQPQHF. The CDR3 region has the DNA TGTGCCAGCAGTTTGGAGGGGGCGAGTCAGCCCCAGCATTTT. The chain carries TRBV6-5 and TRBJ1-5; 7 nucleotides line up with TRBD1. J lost 6 bases, V lost 4 bases, and 6 bases had no gene match. This CDR3 comprises 14 residues. Germline-derived CDR1 and CDR2 are MNHEY and SVGAGI.

This clonotype was recorded many times. V gene TRBV12-3 or TRBV12-4 combines with J gene TRBJ2-5; TRBD2 matches at 8 bases. The CDR3 sequence is 15 residues long. V dropped 6 bases and J dropped 2; count of bases not matched to a gene: 8. In nucleotides, the CDR3 is TGTGCCAGCAGACCAGCCTCTAGCGGGCAAGAGACCCAGTACTTC. It yields the protein CASRPASSGQETQYF.

This clonotype was observed at least ten times. The rearrangement links TRBV6-1 to TRBJ1-2, with 7 bases lining up with TRBD1. The CDR3 totals 14 residues. The V and J ends lost 5 bases and 4 bases, in that order; junction bases with no gene match: 7. CDR1 and CDR2 (germline): MNHNS, SASEGT. The DNA of the CDR3 is TGTGCCAGCAGTCGGGACAGCGGGGGCTATGGCTACACCTTC. Amino acid sequence: CASSRDSGGYGYTF.

V and J are TRBV7-2 and TRBJ2-3; D gene unclear. The CDR3 spans 13 residues. V lost 1 base and J 4 bases, leaving 6 bases between the germline ends. Germline V CDR1 and CDR2: SGHTA, FQGNSA. CDR3 in amino acids: CASSLVGPDTQYF. The CDR3, as DNA: TGTGCCAGCAGCTTAGTGGGCCCAGATACGCAGTATTTT.

V and J are TRBV6-2 or TRBV6-3 and TRBJ2-2; 8 positions agree with TRBD1. CDR1 is MNHEY, CDR2 SVGEGT, per germline. With 5 bases clipped from V and 3 bases from J, the junction kept 5 bases outside the gene matches. The CDR3 runs to 15 residues. The CDR3 DNA sequence: TGTGCCAGCAGTCGGACAGGGATATACACCGGGGAGCTGTTTTTT. The encoded protein is CASSRTGIYTGELFF.

This clonotype was recorded a few times. This rearrangement joins TRBV6-2 or TRBV6-3 to TRBJ2-7; TRBD2 matches 7 bases. CDR1 and CDR2 (germline): MNHEY, SVGEGT. The CDR3 contains 13 residues. After removal of 2 bases from V and 2 bases from J, the junction contained 0 bases not matched to a gene. This CDR3 is CASSYGRAYEQYF. The CDR3 bases are TGTGCCAGCAGTTACGGGAGGGCCTACGAGCAGTACTTC.

This clonotype was seen many times. V and J are TRBV2 and TRBJ2-7; D uncertain. V was trimmed by 4 bases and J by 1 base, leaving 8 bases between them. This CDR3 spans 13 amino acids. CDR1 SNHLY and CDR2 FYNNEI come from the germline V gene. The CDR3 reads CASSVARSYEQYF. CDR3 nucleotide sequence: TGTGCCAGCAGTGTTGCCCGTTCCTACGAGCAGTACTTC.

The chain uses TRBV7-9 and TRBJ2-5; possible D gene TRBD2, 5 bases. Trimming cost V 1 base and J 0 bases, with 15 bases left between them. The germline V gene encodes CDR1 SEHNR and CDR2 FQNEAQ (reference sequence). The CDR3 totals 17 residues. The CDR3 here is CASSLGSSLFYQETQYF. The CDR3 nucleotides read TGTGCCAGCAGCTTAGGTTCTAGCCTCTTCTACCAAGAGACCCAGTACTTC.

This clonotype was picked up many times. The CDR3 loop is CASSLEAGAAKTQYF. The CDR3 DNA sequence: TGTGCCAGCAGCTTAGAGGCGGGGGCCGCAAAGACCCAGTACTTC. This rearrangement joins TRBV7-2 to TRBJ2-5; weak D call: TRBD2 (7 bases). The germline V gene has CDR1 SGHTA and CDR2 FQGNSA. CDR3 length: 15 residues. The V and J ends lost 1 base and 6 bases respectively, with 15 bases between them.